The rows below give T cell receptor beta chains drawn from one sample of a study of T-cell memory formation after mild COVID-19. Each CDR3 protein gets one entry after TCRdb re-called the 5' RACE reads with MiXCR. The data show more than 25,000 distinct CDR3 sequences, approximately 16% seen once. Sequencing was performed on PBMCs or a T cell subset sorted from them (not recorded which). These receptors were collected from an adult who had mild COVID-19 (a few samples of this study predate the infection). Cell type and time point are not known. The CDR3 runs from the conserved cysteine through the conserved F or W. Each record gives: D gene, V gene, clone size, J gene, CDR3 protein, CDR3 DNA. D genes are given only for firm matches. Not every row has a clone size; where given, it reads once, few, many or a size class.

.	TRBV3-1	.	TRBJ2-7	CASSQGSLEQYF	TGTGCCAGCAGCCAAGGATCACTCGAGCAGTACTTC
.	TRBV4-1	many	TRBJ2-3	CASSTPSSGARWEDDTQYF	TGCGCCAGCAGCACCCCGTCCTCGGGGGCGAGGTGGGAGGACGATACGCAGTATTTT
.	TRBV12-3/TRBV12-4	many	TRBJ2-7	CASRPGLDEQYF	TGTGCCAGCAGGCCGGGCCTCGACGAGCAGTACTTC
.	TRBV21-1	.	TRBJ2-7	CASSITGRLGYEQYF	TGTGCCAGCAGCATAACGGGTAGATTGGGGTACGAGCAGTACTTC
.	TRBV5-5	.	TRBJ1-1	CASSSTPGNTEAFF	TGTGCCAGCAGCTCAACCCCAGGGAACACTGAAGCTTTCTTT
TRBD2	TRBV7-9	many	TRBJ2-3	CASSRLAGGFDTQYF	TGTGCCAGCAGCCGACTAGCGGGAGGTTTTGATACGCAGTATTTT
.	TRBV18	many	TRBJ1-1	CASSPSSAELTEAFF	TGTGCCAGCTCACCAAGTTCCGCGGAGCTCACTGAAGCTTTCTTT
.	TRBV5-1	many	TRBJ2-7	CASSLGAMRGGYEQYF	TGCGCCAGCAGCTTGGGGGCAATGAGGGGAGGCTACGAGCAGTACTTC
.	TRBV18	few	TRBJ2-5	CASSLPVAETQYF	TGTGCCAGCTCACTCCCCGTGGCTGAGACCCAGTACTTC
.	TRBV5-1	.	TRBJ2-2	CASSLPGTTGELFF	TGCGCCAGCAGCCTCCCAGGAACCACCGGGGAGCTGTTTTTT
TRBD2	TRBV25-1	many	TRBJ2-5	CASSELGSGLGGETQYF	TGTGCCAGCAGTGAATTGGGTAGCGGGCTCGGCGGGGAGACCCAGTACTTC
.	TRBV7-3	many	TRBJ2-1	CASSLGISLASYNEQFF	TGTGCCAGCAGCTTAGGGATCAGTCTAGCCTCCTACAATGAGCAGTTCTTC
.	TRBV7-8	many	TRBJ1-5	CASSLVFNQPQHF	TGTGCCAGCAGCTTAGTTTTCAATCAGCCCCAGCATTTT
.	TRBV23-1	many	TRBJ2-7	CASSQSSGRVFSYEQYF	TGCGCCAGCAGTCAATCGAGCGGCAGGGTTTTTTCCTACGAGCAGTACTTC
.	TRBV4-3	many	TRBJ2-1	CASSQEVSNEQFF	TGCGCCAGCAGCCAAGAAGTTTCCAATGAGCAGTTCTTC
.	TRBV7-6	many	TRBJ1-4	CASSLASNSLNEKLFF	TGTGCCAGCAGCTTAGCGTCGAACAGCTTGAATGAAAAACTGTTTTTT
.	TRBV9	few	TRBJ2-5	CASSGGSIRGETQYF	TGTGCCAGCAGCGGAGGGTCTATCAGGGGAGAGACCCAGTACTTC
.	TRBV5-8	.	TRBJ1-1	CASSLRTENTEAFF	TGTGCCAGCAGCCTCCGGACAGAAAACACTGAAGCTTTCTTT
.	TRBV7-2	few	TRBJ2-3	CASSPGAATDTQYF	TGTGCCAGCAGCCCGGGGGCGGCGACAGATACGCAGTATTTT
.	TRBV5-6	many	TRBJ1-6	CASSPGAASPLHF	TGTGCCAGCAGCCCCGGGGCGGCTTCACCCCTCCACTTT
.	TRBV20-1	many	TRBJ2-1	CSARAWAYNEQFF	TGCAGTGCTAGGGCATGGGCCTACAATGAGCAGTTCTTC
.	TRBV4-2	medium-sized	TRBJ1-1	CASSQDAQNTEAFF	TGTGCCAGCAGCCAGGATGCTCAGAACACTGAAGCTTTCTTT
.	TRBV3-1	few	TRBJ2-5	CASSQMAGAETQYF	TGTGCCAGCAGCCAAATGGCGGGGGCGGAGACCCAGTACTTC
TRBD2	TRBV7-9	many	TRBJ2-7	CASSRGRADEQYF	TGTGCCAGCAGCCGGGGGAGGGCGGACGAGCAGTACTTC
.	TRBV6-2/TRBV6-3	many	TRBJ1-6	CASSPGTVAVTRSPLHF	TGTGCCAGCAGCCCCGGGACGGTCGCAGTTACGAGGTCACCCCTCCACTTT
.	TRBV15	many	TRBJ1-2	CATSRDRPGSDYGYTF	TGTGCCACCAGCAGAGACCGTCCAGGGAGCGACTATGGCTACACCTTC